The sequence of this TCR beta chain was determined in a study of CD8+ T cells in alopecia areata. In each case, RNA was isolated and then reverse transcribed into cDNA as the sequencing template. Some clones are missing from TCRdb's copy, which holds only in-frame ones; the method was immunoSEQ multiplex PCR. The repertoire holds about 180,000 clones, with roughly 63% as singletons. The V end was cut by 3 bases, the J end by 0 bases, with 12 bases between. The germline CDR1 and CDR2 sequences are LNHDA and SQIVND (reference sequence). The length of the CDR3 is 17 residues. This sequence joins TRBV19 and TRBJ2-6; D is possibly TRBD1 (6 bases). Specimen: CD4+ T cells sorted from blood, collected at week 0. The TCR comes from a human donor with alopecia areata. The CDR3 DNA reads TGTGCCAGTAGTATCCGGGACATATCCTCTGGGGCCAACGTCCTGACTTTC. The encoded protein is CASSIRDISSGANVLTF.